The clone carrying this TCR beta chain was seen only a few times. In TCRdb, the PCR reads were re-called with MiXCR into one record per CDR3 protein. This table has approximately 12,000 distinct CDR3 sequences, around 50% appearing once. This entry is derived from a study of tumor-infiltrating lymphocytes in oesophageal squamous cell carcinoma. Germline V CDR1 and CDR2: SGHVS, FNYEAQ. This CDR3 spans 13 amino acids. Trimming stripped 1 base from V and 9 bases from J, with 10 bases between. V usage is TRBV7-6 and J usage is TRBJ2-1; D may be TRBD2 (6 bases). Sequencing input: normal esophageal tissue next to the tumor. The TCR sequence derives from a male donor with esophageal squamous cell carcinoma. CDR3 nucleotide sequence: TGTGCCAGCAGCTTAGGTGTAGCGGCTGAGCAGTTCTTC. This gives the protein CASSLGVAAEQFF.